Listed below are T cell receptor beta chains from one sample, sequenced in a study of blood T cell repertoires in COVID-19. This table comes from immunoSEQ multiplex PCR, and its TCRdb copy is limited to in-frame clones, with some not included. In the table there are some 100,000 clones, 80% to 95% of which are singletons. Sequenced sample: peripheral blood. These receptors were collected from a man in his 70s with acute or convalescent COVID-19. The CDR3 runs from the conserved cysteine through the conserved F or W. The D gene is left open where the match is weak. The size entry is marked missing in some rows and otherwise reads once, few, many or a size class.

D,J,V,size,DNA,CDR3
NA,TRBJ1-2,TRBV28,NA,TGTGCCAGCAGTTCGGTTGAGGAGGGTAGGGTTTTTGGCTACACCTTC,CASSSVEEGRVFGYTF
NA,TRBJ1-4,TRBV10-3,NA,TGTGCCATCAGTCAACAGGGATTGGACGAAAAACTGTTTTTT,CAISQQGLDEKLFF
NA,TRBJ1-4,TRBV14,NA,TGTGCCAGCAGCCAAGGTGGCAGGGGTGTGAGTAATGAAAAACTGTTTTTT,CASSQGGRGVSNEKLFF
TRBD1,TRBJ2-1,TRBV5-4,NA,TGTGCCAGCAGCGGAAGACAGGGTATTGAGCAGTTCTTC,CASSGRQGIEQFF
TRBD1,TRBJ2-1,TRBV2,NA,TGTGCCAGCATGTCGGGACAGGGATATGAGCAGTTCTTC,CASMSGQGYEQFF
TRBD1,TRBJ1-1,TRBV10-2,NA,TGCGCCAGCAGTGTGACAGGGACGAACACTGAAGCTTTCTTT,CASSVTGTNTEAFF
NA,TRBJ1-5,TRBV18,NA,TGTGCCAGCTCACCAATAGTTGAGACGGGTCAGCCCCAGCATTTT,CASSPIVETGQPQHF
NA,TRBJ2-2,TRBV7-9,once,TGTGCCAGCAGCCGAGGTACGACCGGGGAGCTGTTTTTT,CASSRGTTGELFF
NA,TRBJ2-7,TRBV6-5,NA,TGTGCCAGCAGTACCGTACAGGGAAACGAGCAGTACTTC,CASSTVQGNEQYF
NA,TRBJ1-6,TRBV30,NA,TGTGCCTGGACCCTAAATTCACCCCTCCACTTT,CAWTLNSPLHF
TRBD2,TRBJ2-7,TRBV6-5,NA,TGTGCCAGCAGTTCTGTAGCGGGGGGGCCCCACGAGCAGTACTTC,CASSSVAGGPHEQYF
TRBD1,TRBJ1-2,TRBV6-1,NA,TGTGCCAGCAGTGAAGGGGAGACAGGGGCATGGGGCTACACCTTC,CASSEGETGAWGYTF
NA,TRBJ2-5,TRBV27,NA,TGTGCCAGCAGTTTGTCTGGTCCCGCGTACCAAGAGACCCAGTACTTC,CASSLSGPAYQETQYF
TRBD1,TRBJ1-2,TRBV6-5,NA,TGTGCCAGCAGTTACTCGACAGGGGGCGCCTATGGCTACACCTTC,CASSYSTGGAYGYTF
TRBD1,TRBJ1-1,TRBV28,NA,TGTGCCAGCAGATTAAGGACAGGGTTCTCTGAAGCTTTCTTT,CASRLRTGFSEAFF
NA,TRBJ2-1,TRBV9,NA,TGTGCCAGCAGCGTAGGGAGGGGCGGGCCGGAGCAGTTCTTC,CASSVGRGGPEQFF
NA,TRBJ2-2,TRBV27,NA,TGTGCCAGCAGCCCTTCGGACTACACCGGGGAGCTGTTTTTT,CASSPSDYTGELFF
NA,TRBJ2-7,TRBV27,NA,TGTGCCAGCAGTTTATCGGGAGGGGGCTACGAGCAGTACTTC,CASSLSGGGYEQYF
TRBD2,TRBJ2-1,TRBV5-6,NA,TGTGCCAGCAGCTTGGGACTAGCGGGGTACAATGAGCAGTTCTTC,CASSLGLAGYNEQFF
TRBD2,TRBJ2-3,TRBV4-3,NA,TGCGCCAGCAGCCAAGAGGGAGGGCCAGGCACAGATACGCAGTATTTT,CASSQEGGPGTDTQYF
NA,TRBJ1-1,TRBV19,NA,TGTGCCAGTAGTAGGGCTCCGGGACATCTGAACACTGAAGCTTTCTTT,CASSRAPGHLNTEAFF
TRBD2,TRBJ2-3,TRBV7-9,NA,TGTGCCAGCAGCTTAGGTTTAGCGGGGGGGCTCGGTACGCAGTATTTT,CASSLGLAGGLGTQYF
NA,TRBJ1-4,TRBV7-2,NA,TGTGCCAGCAGCTTACCCGGTACTAATGAAAAACTGTTTTTT,CASSLPGTNEKLFF
NA,TRBJ1-5,TRBV18,NA,TGTGCCAGCTCAGCGATGGAACAGGGAGACAATCAGCCCCAGCATTTT,CASSAMEQGDNQPQHF
TRBD1,TRBJ1-6,TRBV12-3/TRBV12-4,NA,TGTGCCAGCAGACAGGGGGATTCACCCCTCCACTTT,CASRQGDSPLHF
NA,TRBJ2-7,TRBV6-5,NA,TGTGCCAGCATCGGGGGCTACGAGCAGTACTTC,CASIGGYEQYF
NA,TRBJ1-1,TRBV28,NA,TGTGCCAGCAGTTTCGGGGAGCTAAGCACTGAAGCTTTCTTT,CASSFGELSTEAFF
TRBD1,TRBJ1-2,TRBV7-8,NA,TGTGCCAGCAGCTTACTCGACAGGGACGGTGGCTACACCTTC,CASSLLDRDGGYTF
TRBD1,TRBJ1-2,TRBV28,NA,TGTGCCAGCTCCTACAGGGGCGGCTACACCTTC,CASSYRGGYTF
TRBD2,TRBJ2-2,TRBV5-1,NA,TGCGCCAGCGGCCTAGCGGGGGGGAACACCGGGGAGCTGTTTTTT,CASGLAGGNTGELFF
TRBD1,TRBJ2-2,TRBV6-5,NA,TGTGCCAGCACAAGGGGACAGGCGAACACCGGGGAGCTGTTTTTT,CASTRGQANTGELFF
NA,TRBJ1-3,TRBV3-1/TRBV3-2,once,TGTGCCAGCAGTCTCCCTGGAAACACCATATATTTT,CASSLPGNTIYF
TRBD1,TRBJ1-1,TRBV7-6,once,TGTGCCAGCAGCCTACGGACAGGGCAGAACACTGAAGCTTTCTTT,CASSLRTGQNTEAFF
NA,TRBJ1-3,TRBV11-3,NA,TGTGCCAGCAGCACCCTTCGGACAATCTCTGGAAACACCATATATTTT,CASSTLRTISGNTIYF
NA,TRBJ2-3,TRBV10-3,NA,TGTGCCATCAGTGAAGGAGGGCCCACAGATACGCAGTATTTT,CAISEGGPTDTQYF
NA,TRBJ2-3,TRBV6-5,NA,TGTGCCAGCAGTTACGTTGGGGCCACAGATACGCAGTATTTT,CASSYVGATDTQYF
TRBD1,TRBJ1-5,TRBV28,NA,TGTGCCAGCACCCCGGGACAGGGCCATCAGCCCCAGCATTTT,CASTPGQGHQPQHF
NA,TRBJ2-1,TRBV29-1,NA,TGCAGCGGGGGCAGGGGGGGATACAATGAGCAGTTCTTC,CSGGRGGYNEQFF
TRBD1,TRBJ1-5,TRBV2,NA,TGTGCCAGCAGTGAAGGTGGAAACAGGGGAAATCAGCCCCAGCATTTT,CASSEGGNRGNQPQHF
TRBD1,TRBJ1-3,TRBV9,NA,TGTGCCAGCAGCCCCTCAGGACAGGGAGAAAACACCATATATTTT,CASSPSGQGENTIYF
TRBD1,TRBJ1-6,TRBV6-1,NA,TGTGCCAGCAGTGAACTCTCGGGGACAGGGTTTTCACCCCTCCACTTT,CASSELSGTGFSPLHF
NA,TRBJ2-7,TRBV12-3/TRBV12-4,once,TGTGCCAGCAGTTTCCAGGGTTTAGAGCAGTACTTC,CASSFQGLEQYF
NA,TRBJ2-7,TRBV6-5,once,TGTGCCAGCAGTACCCCCGGGACACCGTACGAGCAGTACTTC,CASSTPGTPYEQYF
NA,TRBJ1-1,TRBV5-5,once,TGTGCCAGCAGCTTGTTGGGGGCCCGGAGCACTGAAGCTTTCTTT,CASSLLGARSTEAFF
NA,TRBJ1-2,TRBV11-2,NA,TGTGCCAGCAGCTTTGAAGGGGCTGGTGGCTACACCTTC,CASSFEGAGGYTF
NA,TRBJ2-5,TRBV24-1,NA,TGTGCCACCGGTGGCAGGGGTTGGGAGACCCAGTACTTC,CATGGRGWETQYF
TRBD2,TRBJ2-7,TRBV6-2/TRBV6-3,NA,TGTGCCAGCAGTTACGTGGCGGGAGGCCCCTACGAGCAGTACTTC,CASSYVAGGPYEQYF
TRBD2,TRBJ2-7,TRBV4-3,NA,TGCGCCAGCAGCCCTCAGCGGGAGGTGATAGTCGAGCAGTACTTC,CASSPQREVIVEQYF
NA,TRBJ2-3,TRBV6-1,NA,TGTGCCAGCAGTGAAGCTTCCCTCGGTACGCAGTATTTT,CASSEASLGTQYF
TRBD1,TRBJ2-2,TRBV11-3,NA,TGTGCCAGCAGCTTAGGGGGACAGGGCACCGGGGAGCTGTTTTTT,CASSLGGQGTGELFF
TRBD2,TRBJ2-5,TRBV4-1,NA,TGCGCCAGCAGCCAAGTGACTAGCGGGAATCAAGAGACCCAGTACTTC,CASSQVTSGNQETQYF
NA,TRBJ1-5,TRBV30,NA,TGTGCCTGGAGTGTCGGGGGGATTCAGCCCCAGCATTTT,CAWSVGGIQPQHF
NA,TRBJ2-1,TRBV4-2,NA,TGTGCCAGCAGCCAAGAGGCTGTCTCCTACAATGAGCAGTTCTTC,CASSQEAVSYNEQFF
NA,TRBJ2-7,TRBV7-8,NA,TGTGCCAGCAGCTTAGTGGACTCCTCCTACGAGCAGTACTTC,CASSLVDSSYEQYF
NA,TRBJ1-5,TRBV6-1,NA,TGTGCCAGCAGTGAGGCCCAGGTGCGCAATCAGCCCCAGCATTTT,CASSEAQVRNQPQHF
NA,TRBJ1-2,TRBV11-2,NA,TGTGCCAGCAGCCAGGAATCGGGAAGGAGAGGCTACACCTTC,CASSQESGRRGYTF
TRBD2,TRBJ2-7,TRBV7-9,NA,TGTGCCAGCACCACCCGCGGGGGTTACGAGCAGTACTTC,CASTTRGGYEQYF
TRBD2,TRBJ2-7,TRBV27,few,TGTGCCAGCAGTTATAGCGGGGCAACCTACGAGCAGTACTTC,CASSYSGATYEQYF
NA,TRBJ1-5,TRBV6-4,NA,TGTGCCAGCAGCGTGGGGGCAGGGTGGATCGGGGAGAAAGATCAGCCCCAGCATTTT,CASSVGAGWIGEKDQPQHF
TRBD2,TRBJ2-7,TRBV6-6,NA,TGTGCCAGCAGTTACGGGCTAGCGGGGTACGAGCAGTACTTC,CASSYGLAGYEQYF